This record covers a single TCR beta chain. Its specificity is not known. The PCR ran on 60 Vbeta and 13 Jbeta primers. The assay was immunoSEQ multiplex PCR, and TCRdb's table has in-frame clones only and misses some. The sample holds 200,000 or so clones, roughly 85% seen once. The data were obtained in a study of cytomegalovirus exposure and HLA in healthy donors. General study findings and limits: The listing of approximately 160 TCR beta chains classed them as cytomegalovirus-associated.

CDR1 and CDR2 (germline): MNHEY, SVGAGI. The V end lost 4 bases, the J end lost 3 bases, and 13 bases lay between the germline ends. The CDR3 totals 14 residues. Each donor's status was that of a healthy bone marrow donor. The chain couples TRBV6-5 to TRBJ2-7, with D perhaps matching TRBD1 (5 bases). Sequencing was carried out using PBMCs. The sequence was obtained from a man between 18 and 29 years old in good health and CMV-seronegative. The CDR3: CASSSGNSNYEQYF. The CDR3 DNA follows: TGTGCCAGCAGTTCAGGGAATTCAAACTACGAGCAGTACTTC.